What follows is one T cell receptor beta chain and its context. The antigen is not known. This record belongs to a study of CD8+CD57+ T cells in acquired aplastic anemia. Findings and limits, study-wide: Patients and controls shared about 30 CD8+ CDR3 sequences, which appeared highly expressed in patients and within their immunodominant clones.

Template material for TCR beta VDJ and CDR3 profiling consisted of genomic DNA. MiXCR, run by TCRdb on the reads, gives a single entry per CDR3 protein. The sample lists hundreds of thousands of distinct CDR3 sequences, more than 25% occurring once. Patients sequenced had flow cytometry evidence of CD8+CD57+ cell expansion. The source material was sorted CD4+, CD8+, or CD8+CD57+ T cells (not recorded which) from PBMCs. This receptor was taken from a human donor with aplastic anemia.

CDR3 coding DNA: TGTGCCAGCTCACCACCGGGCAGGGGGCAAGAGACCCAGTACTTC. Its translation is CASSPPGRGQETQYF. This chain uses TRBV18 with TRBJ2-5; the match to TRBD1 covers 7 bases. Germline assignment: CDR1 KGHSH and CDR2 LQKENI. This CDR3 has 15 residues. J lost 2 bases, V lost 0 bases, and 3 bases had no gene match.